These 9 T cell receptor beta chains originate from one sample sequenced in a study of blood T cell repertoires in COVID-19 (dated by TCRdb to 2018 to 2021). The method was the immunoSEQ multiplex PCR assay. Entries here come from immuneACCESS through TCRdb and include only in-frame sequences with V and J called. Some clones fail to appear in such tables; in the studies checked, an unresolved V gene covers under half of the shortfall, and the cause of the remainder is unknown. For this sample there are some 48,000 clones; roughly 82% appear just once. The ten largest make up around 8% of the sample. Source material: peripheral blood. These TCRs come from a human donor in a cohort sampled during active COVID-19.

This clone was found a few times. The chain carries TRBV10-1 and TRBJ2-4, with D hard to call. V lost 2 bases and J lost 6, with 11 bases in between. Germline CDR1 reads WNHNN; CDR2 reads SYGVQD (reference sequence). This CDR3 has 14 residues. The CDR3: CASSEGANGNIQYF. Here the CDR3 DNA reads TGCGCCAGCAGTGAGGGAGCTAACGGAAACATTCAGTACTTC.

This clone was recorded once. The gene calls are TRBV15 and TRBJ2-1, with 8 bases lining up with TRBD2. This CDR3 has 15 residues. Looked up from germline, CDR1 is LNHNV and CDR2 is YYDKDF (reference sequence). The V gene end was trimmed by 1 base and the J gene end by 4 bases; junction bases not matched to a gene: 3. CDR3 bases: TGTGCCACCAGCAGAGGACGGGAGGGTTACAATGAGCAGTTCTTC. This gives the protein CATSRGREGYNEQFF.

This clone was counted only a few times. V usage is TRBV28 and J usage is TRBJ1-2; D is possibly TRBD1 (6 bases). Germline assignment: CDR1 MDHEN and CDR2 SYDVKM. The germline V and J ends were trimmed by 6 bases and 8 bases, with 22 bases remaining between them. The length of the CDR3 is 15 residues. For the CDR3, the DNA is TGTGCCAGCAGGGCAACAGGGAAGATGGTCGGCGGCTACACCTTC. Translation: CASRATGKMVGGYTF.

The chain joins TRBV19 to TRBJ1-5; D is ambiguous. Germline CDR1 LNHDA, CDR2 SQIVND (reference sequence). V lost 4 bases and J lost 0, with 10 bases in between. This CDR3 comprises 15 residues. CDR3 in amino acids: CASSTTPFSNQPQHF. CDR3 DNA sequence: TGTGCCAGTAGTACGACACCTTTTAGCAATCAGCCCCAGCATTTT. Drawing the rest from reference TRBV19 and TRBJ1-5, the complete variable domain is DGGITQSPKYLFRKEGQNVTLSCEQNLNHDAMYWYRQDPGQGLRLIYYSQIVNDFQKGDIAEGYSVSREKKESFPLTVTSAQKNPTAFYLCASSTTPFSNQPQHFGDGTRLSIL.

This chain connects TRBV6-2 or TRBV6-3 to TRBJ2-3, with TRBD2 as a possible D gene (6 bases). This CDR3 is 14 amino acids long. V was clipped by 4 bases and J by 2 bases, with 10 bases between them. CDR1 and CDR2 from the germline V gene are MNHEY and SVGEGT. The CDR3 DNA sequence: TGTGCCAGCAGTTTGGACTACAACACAGATACGCAGTATTTT. Translated: CASSLDYNTDTQYF.

The chain is built from TRBV28 and TRBJ2-1; possibly TRBD1 for D (6 bases). The CDR3 runs to 12 residues. V was trimmed by 3 bases and J by 12 bases, leaving 12 bases between them. Germline CDR1 MDHEN, CDR2 SYDVKM. CDR3 residues: CASSFQGSGQFF. CDR3 bases: TGTGCCAGCAGTTTTCAGGGGAGTGGGCAGTTCTTC.

This chain joins TRBV24-1 and TRBJ2-1; D possibly corresponds to TRBD1 (6 bases). V was clipped by 3 bases and J by 8 bases, with 16 bases between them. The CDR3 sequence is 15 residues long. Germline V lookup: CDR1 KGHDR, CDR2 SFDVKD. The CDR3 is CATSDRRGNEDEQFF. The DNA for the CDR3 is TGTGCCACCAGTGATAGAAGGGGGAATGAGGATGAGCAGTTCTTC.

This clone has only a few counts. This chain connects TRBV4-1 to TRBJ2-1; 9 nucleotides match TRBD2. V shed 0 bases and J 8 bases; nucleotides not matched to a gene: 11. CDR1 is MGHRA and CDR2 is YSYEKL in the germline V gene. The CDR3 runs to 17 residues. The CDR3, as DNA: TGCGCCAGCAGCCAAGAGGGGAGCGGGAGGTCGCGCTATGAGCAGTTCTTC. Amino acid sequence: CASSQEGSGRSRYEQFF.

The V gene is TRBV3-1 (or the pseudogene TRBV3-2), the J gene TRBJ1-5; a weak D match, TRBD1 (5 bases). Germline values: CDR1 LGHDT, CDR2 YNNKEL (reference sequence). V gave up 2 bases and J gave up 1 base, with 9 bases separating them. The length of the CDR3 is 15 residues. This chain's CDR3 is CASSQTRVSNQPQHF. The CDR3 bases are TGTGCCAGCAGCCAAACCAGGGTAAGCAATCAGCCCCAGCATTTT.